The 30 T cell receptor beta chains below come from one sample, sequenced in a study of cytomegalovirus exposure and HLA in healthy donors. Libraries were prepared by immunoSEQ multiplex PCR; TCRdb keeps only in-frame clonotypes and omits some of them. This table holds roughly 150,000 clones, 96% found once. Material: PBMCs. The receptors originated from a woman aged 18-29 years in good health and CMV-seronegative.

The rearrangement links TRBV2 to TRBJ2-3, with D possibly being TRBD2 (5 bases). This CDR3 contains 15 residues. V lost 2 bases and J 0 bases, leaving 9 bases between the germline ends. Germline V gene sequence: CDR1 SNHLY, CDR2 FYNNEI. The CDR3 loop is CASSELALSTDTQYF. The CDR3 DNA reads TGTGCCAGCAGTGAACTAGCACTGAGCACAGATACGCAGTATTTT.

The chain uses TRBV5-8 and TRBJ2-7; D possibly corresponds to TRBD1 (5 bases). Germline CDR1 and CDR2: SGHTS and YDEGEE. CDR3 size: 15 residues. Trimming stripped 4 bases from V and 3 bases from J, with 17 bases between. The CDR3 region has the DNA TGTGCCAGCAGCCCGATCCGAAGGGGCGGCTACGAGCAGTACTTC. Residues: CASSPIRRGGYEQYF. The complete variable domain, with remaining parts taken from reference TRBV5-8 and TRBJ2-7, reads EAGVTQSPTHLIKTRGQQATLRCSPISGHTSVYWYQQALGLGLQFLLWYDEGEERNRGNFPPRFSGRQFPNYSSELNVNALELEDSALYLCASSPIRRGGYEQYFGPGTRLTVT.

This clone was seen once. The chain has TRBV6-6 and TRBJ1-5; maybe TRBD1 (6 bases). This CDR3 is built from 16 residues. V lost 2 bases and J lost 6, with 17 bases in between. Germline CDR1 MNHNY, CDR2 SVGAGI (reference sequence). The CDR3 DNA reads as TGTGCCAGCAGTTACCTCGGACAGTCCCTCGGTCAGCCCCAGCATTTT. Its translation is CASSYLGQSLGQPQHF.

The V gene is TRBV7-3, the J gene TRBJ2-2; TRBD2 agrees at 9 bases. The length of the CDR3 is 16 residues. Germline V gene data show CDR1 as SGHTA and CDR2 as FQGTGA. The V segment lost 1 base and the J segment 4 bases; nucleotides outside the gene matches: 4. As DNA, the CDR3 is TGTGCCAGCAGCTTAAAGGCGGGGGGGGCCACCGGGGAGCTGTTTTTT. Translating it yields CASSLKAGGATGELFF. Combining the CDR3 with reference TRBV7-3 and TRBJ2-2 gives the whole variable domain GAGVSQTPSNKVTEKGKYVELRCDPISGHTALYWYRQSLGQGPEFLIYFQGTGAADDSGLPNDRFFAVRPEGSVSTLKIQRTERGDSAVYLCASSLKAGGATGELFFGEGSRLTVL.

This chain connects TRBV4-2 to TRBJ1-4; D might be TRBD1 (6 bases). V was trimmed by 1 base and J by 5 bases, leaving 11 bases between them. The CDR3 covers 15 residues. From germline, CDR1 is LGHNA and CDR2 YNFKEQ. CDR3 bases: TGTGCCAGCAGCCAAGTACAGGGCCGAAATGAAAAACTGTTTTTT. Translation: CASSQVQGRNEKLFF.

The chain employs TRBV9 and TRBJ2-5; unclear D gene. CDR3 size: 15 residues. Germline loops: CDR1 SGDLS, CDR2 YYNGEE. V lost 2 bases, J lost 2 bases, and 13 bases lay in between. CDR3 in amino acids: CASSVAIDWQETQYF. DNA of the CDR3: TGTGCCAGCAGCGTGGCCATTGACTGGCAAGAGACCCAGTACTTC. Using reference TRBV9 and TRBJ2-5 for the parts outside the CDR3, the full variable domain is DSGVTQTPKHLITATGQRVTLRCSPRSGDLSVYWYQQSLDQGLQFLIQYYNGEERAKGNILERFSAQQFPDLHSELNLSSLELGDSALYFCASSVAIDWQETQYFGPGTRLLVL.

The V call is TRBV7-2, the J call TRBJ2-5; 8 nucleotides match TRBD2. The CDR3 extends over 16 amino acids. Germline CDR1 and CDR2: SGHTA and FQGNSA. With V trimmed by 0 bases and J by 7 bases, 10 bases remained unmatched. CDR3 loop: CASSLAGRGGLGTQYF. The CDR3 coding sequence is TGTGCCAGCAGCTTAGCAGGCCGGGGGGGCCTCGGGACCCAGTACTTC.

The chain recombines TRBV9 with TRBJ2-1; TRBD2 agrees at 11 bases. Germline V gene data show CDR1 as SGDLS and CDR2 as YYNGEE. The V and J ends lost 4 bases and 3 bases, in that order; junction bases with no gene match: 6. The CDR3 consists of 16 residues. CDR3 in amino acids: CASSKIAGGLYNEQFF. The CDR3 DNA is TGTGCCAGCAGCAAAATAGCGGGGGGGCTCTACAATGAGCAGTTCTTC.

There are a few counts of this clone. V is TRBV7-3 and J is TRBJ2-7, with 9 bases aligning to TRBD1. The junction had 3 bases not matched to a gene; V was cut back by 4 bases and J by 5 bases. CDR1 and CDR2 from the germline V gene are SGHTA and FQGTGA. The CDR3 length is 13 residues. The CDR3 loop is CASSSGQGDEQYF. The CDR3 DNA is TGTGCCAGCAGCTCGGGACAGGGCGACGAGCAGTACTTC.

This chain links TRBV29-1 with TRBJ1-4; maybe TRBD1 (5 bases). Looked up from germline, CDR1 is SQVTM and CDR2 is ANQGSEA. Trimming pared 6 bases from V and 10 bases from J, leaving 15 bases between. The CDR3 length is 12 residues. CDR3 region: CSVSWGVGKLFF. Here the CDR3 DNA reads TGCAGCGTATCATGGGGGGTGGGAAAACTGTTTTTT.

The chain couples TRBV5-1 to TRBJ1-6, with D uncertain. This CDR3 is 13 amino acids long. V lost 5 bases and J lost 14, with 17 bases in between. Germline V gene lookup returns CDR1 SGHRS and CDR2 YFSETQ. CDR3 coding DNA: TGCGCCAGCAGAGACCTAGGCCAGTTCACCCTCCACTTT. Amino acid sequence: CASRDLGQFTLHF.

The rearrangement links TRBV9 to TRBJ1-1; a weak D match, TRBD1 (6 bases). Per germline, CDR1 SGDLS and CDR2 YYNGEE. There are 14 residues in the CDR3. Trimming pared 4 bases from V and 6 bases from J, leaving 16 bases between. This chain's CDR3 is CASSRDGGAAEAFF. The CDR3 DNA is TGTGCCAGCAGCCGAGATGGGGGGGCCGCTGAAGCTTTCTTT.

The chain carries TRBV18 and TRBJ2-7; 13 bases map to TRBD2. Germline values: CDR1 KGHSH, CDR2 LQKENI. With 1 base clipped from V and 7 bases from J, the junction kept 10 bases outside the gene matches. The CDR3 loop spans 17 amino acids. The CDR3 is CASSPQGAGLAGPEQYF. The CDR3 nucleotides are TGTGCCAGCTCACCACAAGGGGCGGGACTAGCGGGGCCGGAGCAGTACTTC.

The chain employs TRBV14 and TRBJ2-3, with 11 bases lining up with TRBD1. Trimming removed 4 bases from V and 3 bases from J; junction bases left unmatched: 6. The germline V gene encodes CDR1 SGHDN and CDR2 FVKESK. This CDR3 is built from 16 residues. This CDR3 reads CASSRRTGGMTDTQYF. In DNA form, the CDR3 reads TGTGCCAGCAGCCGACGGACAGGGGGCATGACAGATACGCAGTATTTT.

The CDR3 spells CASSPIEAGVQETQYF. The CDR3 coding sequence is TGTGCCAGCTCACCAATAGAAGCGGGGGTACAAGAGACCCAGTACTTC. This chain links TRBV18 with TRBJ2-5; 8 bases map to TRBD2. The J segment lost 2 bases and the V segment lost 2 bases, leaving 7 bases of the junction unmatched. The CDR3 is made up of 16 amino acids. The germline V gene encodes CDR1 KGHSH and CDR2 LQKENI.

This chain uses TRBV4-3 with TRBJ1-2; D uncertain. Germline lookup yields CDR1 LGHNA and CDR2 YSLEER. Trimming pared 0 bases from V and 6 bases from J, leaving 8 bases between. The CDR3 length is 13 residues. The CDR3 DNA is TGCGCCAGCAGCCAAGATGTCGAGGATGGCTACACCTTC. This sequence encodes CASSQDVEDGYTF.

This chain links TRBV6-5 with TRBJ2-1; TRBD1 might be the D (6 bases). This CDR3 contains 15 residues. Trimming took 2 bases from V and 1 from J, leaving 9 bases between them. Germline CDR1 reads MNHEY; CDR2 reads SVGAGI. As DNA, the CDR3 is TGTGCCAGCAGTTACGTACAGGGTTCCTACAATGAGCAGTTCTTC. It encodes CASSYVQGSYNEQFF.

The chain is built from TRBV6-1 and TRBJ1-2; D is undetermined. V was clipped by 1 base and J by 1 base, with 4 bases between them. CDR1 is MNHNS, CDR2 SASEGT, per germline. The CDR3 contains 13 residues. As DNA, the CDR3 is TGTGCCAGCAGTGAAGGTAGTAACTATGGCTACACCTTC. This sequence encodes CASSEGSNYGYTF.

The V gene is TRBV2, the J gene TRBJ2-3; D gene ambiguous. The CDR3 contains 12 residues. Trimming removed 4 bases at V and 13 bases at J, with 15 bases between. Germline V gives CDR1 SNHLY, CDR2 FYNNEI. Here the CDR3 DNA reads TGTGCCAGCAGTGTAACGCCCCCCGCAGAGTATTTT. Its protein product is CASSVTPPAEYF. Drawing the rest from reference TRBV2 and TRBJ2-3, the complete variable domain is EPEVTQTPSHQVTQMGQEVILRCVPISNHLYFYWYRQILGQKVEFLVSFYNNEISEKSEIFDDQFSVERPDGSNFTLKIRSTKLEDSAMYFCASSVTPPAEYFGPGTRLTVL.

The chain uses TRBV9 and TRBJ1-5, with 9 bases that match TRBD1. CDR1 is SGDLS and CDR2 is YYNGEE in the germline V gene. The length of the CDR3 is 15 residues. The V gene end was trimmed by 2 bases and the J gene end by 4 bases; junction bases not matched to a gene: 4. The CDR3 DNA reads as TGTGCCAGCAGCGTCGGGACAGGGAAAAATCAGCCCCAGCATTTT. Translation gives CASSVGTGKNQPQHF.

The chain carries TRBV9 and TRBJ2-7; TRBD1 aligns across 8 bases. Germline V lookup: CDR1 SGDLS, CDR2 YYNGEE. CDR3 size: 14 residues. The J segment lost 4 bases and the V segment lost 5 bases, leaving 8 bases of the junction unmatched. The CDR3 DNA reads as TGTGCCAGCAGTTCAGGGGGCGCGGGGTACGAGCAGTACTTC. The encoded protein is CASSSGGAGYEQYF.

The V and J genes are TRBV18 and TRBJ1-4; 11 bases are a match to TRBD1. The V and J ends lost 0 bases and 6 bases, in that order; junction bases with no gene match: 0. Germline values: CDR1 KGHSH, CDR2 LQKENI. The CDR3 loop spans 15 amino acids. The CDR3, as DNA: TGTGCCAGCTCACCACCGGGACAGGGGGATGAAAAACTGTTTTTT. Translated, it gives CASSPPGQGDEKLFF.

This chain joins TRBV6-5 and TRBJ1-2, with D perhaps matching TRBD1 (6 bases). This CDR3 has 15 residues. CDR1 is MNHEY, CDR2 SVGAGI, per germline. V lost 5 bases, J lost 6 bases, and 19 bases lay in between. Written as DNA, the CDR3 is TGTGCCAGCAGTGCGGGAGGCAGGGGTGGAGATGGCTACACCTTC. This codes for CASSAGGRGGDGYTF.

CDR3 loop: CASSLFPGYEQYF. The CDR3 DNA is TGTGCCAGCAGTTTATTCCCCGGCTACGAGCAGTACTTC. The chain has TRBV27 and TRBJ2-7; D remains ambiguous. The CDR3 runs 13 residues. V shed 1 base and J shed 3 bases, with 7 bases lying between them. CDR1 is MNHEY and CDR2 is SMNVEV in the germline V gene (reference sequence).

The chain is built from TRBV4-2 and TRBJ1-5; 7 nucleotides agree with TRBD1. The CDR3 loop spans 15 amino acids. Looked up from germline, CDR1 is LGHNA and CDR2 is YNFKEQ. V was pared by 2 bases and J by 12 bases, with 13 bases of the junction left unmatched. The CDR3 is CASSQPGQDFLHQHF. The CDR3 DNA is TGTGCCAGCAGCCAACCTGGACAGGACTTCCTTCACCAGCATTTT.

This chain's CDR3 is CASSRTGGASGANVLTF. The CDR3 nucleotides read TGTGCCAGTAGTAGGACAGGGGGCGCGAGTGGGGCCAACGTCCTGACTTTC. The chain uses TRBV19 and TRBJ2-6; 11 bases line up with TRBD1. The junction had 5 bases not matched to a gene; V was cut back by 4 bases and J by 3 bases. The CDR3 sequence is 17 residues long. Germline CDR1 reads LNHDA; CDR2 reads SQIVND (reference sequence).

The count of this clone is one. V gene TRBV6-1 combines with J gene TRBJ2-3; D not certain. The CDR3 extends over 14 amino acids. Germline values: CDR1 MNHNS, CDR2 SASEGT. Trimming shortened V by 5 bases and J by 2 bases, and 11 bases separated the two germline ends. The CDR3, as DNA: TGTGCCAGCAGTTCAGATGTATCCACAGATACGCAGTATTTT. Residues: CASSSDVSTDTQYF.

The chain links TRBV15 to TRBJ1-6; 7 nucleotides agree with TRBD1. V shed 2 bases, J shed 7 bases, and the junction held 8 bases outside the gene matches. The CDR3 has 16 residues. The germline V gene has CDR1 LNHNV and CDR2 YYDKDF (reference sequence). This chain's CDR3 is CATSRRQGSRNSPLHF. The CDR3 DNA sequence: TGTGCCACCAGCAGAAGACAGGGTTCACGCAATTCACCCCTCCACTTT.

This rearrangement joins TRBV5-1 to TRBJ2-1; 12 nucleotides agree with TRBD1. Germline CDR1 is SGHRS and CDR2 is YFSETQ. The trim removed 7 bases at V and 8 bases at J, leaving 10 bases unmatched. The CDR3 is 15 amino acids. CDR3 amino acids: CASSGGQGAIYEQFF. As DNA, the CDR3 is TGCGCCAGCTCCGGGGGACAGGGGGCAATTTATGAGCAGTTCTTC.

The CDR3 reads CASSERLAGQETQYF. The CDR3 nucleotides read TGTGCCAGCAGTGAAAGACTAGCGGGCCAAGAGACCCAGTACTTC. The rearrangement uses TRBV2 and TRBJ2-5; 10 bases map to TRBD2. From germline, CDR1 is SNHLY and CDR2 FYNNEI. This CDR3 has 15 residues. Trimming took 2 bases from V and 1 from J; bases not matched to a gene: 1.